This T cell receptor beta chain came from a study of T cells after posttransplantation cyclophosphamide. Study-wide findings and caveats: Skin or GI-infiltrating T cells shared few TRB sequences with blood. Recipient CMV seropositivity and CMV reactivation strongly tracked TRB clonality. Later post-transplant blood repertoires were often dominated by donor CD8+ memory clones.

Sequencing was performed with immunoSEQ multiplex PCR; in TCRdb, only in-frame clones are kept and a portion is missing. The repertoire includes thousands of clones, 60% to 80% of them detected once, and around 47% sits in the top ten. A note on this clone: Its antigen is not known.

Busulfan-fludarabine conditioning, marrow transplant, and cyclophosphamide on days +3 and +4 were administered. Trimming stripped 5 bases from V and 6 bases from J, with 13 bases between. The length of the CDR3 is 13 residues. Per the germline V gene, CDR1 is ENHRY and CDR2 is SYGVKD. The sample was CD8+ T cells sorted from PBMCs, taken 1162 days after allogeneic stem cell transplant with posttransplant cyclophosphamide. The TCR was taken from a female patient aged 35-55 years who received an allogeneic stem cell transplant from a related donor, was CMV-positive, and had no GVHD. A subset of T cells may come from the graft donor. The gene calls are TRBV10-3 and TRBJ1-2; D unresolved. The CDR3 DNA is TGTGCCATCAGTTTAGCCTTTGGTGATGGCTACACCTTC. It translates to CAISLAFGDGYTF.